There are a few counts of the clone carrying this T cell receptor beta chain. The target antigen is unknown. Everyone who donated was a healthy Caucasian. The trim removed 4 bases at V and 2 bases at J, leaving 5 bases unmatched. Germline values: CDR1 SQVTM, CDR2 ANQGSEA. The CDR3 is 16 amino acids. The sample comes from a study of identical twins. Whole-study findings and limits: Rather than following the same donors, the conclusions depended on cross-sectional statistical analysis. Out-of-frame alpha sequences that twins shared showed excess low generation probability.

It was template switching that added a universal primer site, and there were unique molecular identifiers on the cDNA. TCRdb itself ran the 5' RACE reads through MiXCR, one entry per CDR3 protein. The sample lists 690,000 or so distinct CDR3 sequences, 6.1% occurring once. Source material: naive T cells sorted from blood. This receptor was identified in a man between 18 and 29 years old in good health. The chain couples TRBV29-1 to TRBJ2-5; TRBD2 matches 15 bases. This CDR3 reads CSVAGTSGRLQETQYF. CDR3 sequence (DNA): TGCAGCGTTGCGGGGACTAGCGGGAGGTTACAAGAGACCCAGTACTTC. The full variable domain, completed using reference TRBV29-1 and TRBJ2-5, is SAVISQKPSRDICQRGTSLTIQCQVDSQVTMMFWYRQQPGQSLTLIATANQGSEATYESGFVIDKFPISRPNLTFSTLTVSNMSPEDSSIYLCSVAGTSGRLQETQYFGPGTRLLVL.